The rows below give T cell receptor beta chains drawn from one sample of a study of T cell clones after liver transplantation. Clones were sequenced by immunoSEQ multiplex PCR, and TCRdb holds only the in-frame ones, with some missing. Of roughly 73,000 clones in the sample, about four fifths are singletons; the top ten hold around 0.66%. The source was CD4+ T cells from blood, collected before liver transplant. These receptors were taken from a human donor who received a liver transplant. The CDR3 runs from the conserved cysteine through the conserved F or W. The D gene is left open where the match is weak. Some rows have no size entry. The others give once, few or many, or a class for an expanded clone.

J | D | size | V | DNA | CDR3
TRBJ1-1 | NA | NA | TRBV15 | TGTGCCACCAGCAGAGATCTTATGAACACTGAAGCTTTCTTT | CATSRDLMNTEAFF
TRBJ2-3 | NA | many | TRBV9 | TGTGCCAGCACTCGGCGGTCGAGCGGAGTAGGCACAGATACGCAGTATTTT | CASTRRSSGVGTDTQYF
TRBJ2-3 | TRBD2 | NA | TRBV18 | TGTGCCAGCTCATGGGCTAGCGGGAGGGCCCCCACAGATACGCAGTATTTT | CASSWASGRAPTDTQYF
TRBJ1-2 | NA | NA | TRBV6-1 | TGTGCCAGCAGACAGACAGCCAACTATGGCTACACCTTC | CASRQTANYGYTF
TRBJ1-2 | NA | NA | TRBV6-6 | TGTGCCAGCAGTTACTCGGAAAGGAGGGGCTACACCTTC | CASSYSERRGYTF
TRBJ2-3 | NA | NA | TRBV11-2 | TGTGCCAGCAGCTTAGGGAACGGTCCTAGCACAGATACGCAGTATTTT | CASSLGNGPSTDTQYF
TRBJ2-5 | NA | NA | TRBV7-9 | TGTGCCAGCAGCTTGCCCCCCGCTTCAACCCAGTACTTC | CASSLPPASTQYF
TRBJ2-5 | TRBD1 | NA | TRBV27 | TGTGCCAGCAGTTCCCGACAGGGTCTGAGGGAGACCCAGTACTTC | CASSSRQGLRETQYF
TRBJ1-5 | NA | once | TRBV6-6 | TGTGCCAGCAGGAAGACCCTAAATCAGCCCCAGCATTTT | CASRKTLNQPQHF
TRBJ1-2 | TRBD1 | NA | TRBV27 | TGTGCCAGCAGCCTAACCGGGACAGGGACCTCGGCTGAATATGGCTACACCTTC | CASSLTGTGTSAEYGYTF
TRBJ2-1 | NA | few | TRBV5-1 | TGCGCCAGCAGCACACAGGTAATGGACTACAATGAGCAGTTCTTC | CASSTQVMDYNEQFF
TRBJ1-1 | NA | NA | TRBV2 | TGTGCCAGCTCAATACAGGGGAACACTGAAGCTTTCTTT | CASSIQGNTEAFF
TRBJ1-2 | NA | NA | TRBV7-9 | TGTGCCAGCAGCTTAATACGGAGTAACTATGGCTACACCTTC | CASSLIRSNYGYTF
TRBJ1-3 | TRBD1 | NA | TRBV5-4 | TGTGCCAGCAGCTTCGGCAGGGGGCACGGAAACACCATATATTTT | CASSFGRGHGNTIYF
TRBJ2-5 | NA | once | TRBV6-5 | TGTGCCAGCCGGACGGTCCAAGAGACCCAGTACTTC | CASRTVQETQYF
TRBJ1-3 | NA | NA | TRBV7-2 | TGTGCCAGCAGCTTTAATGCGGGAGCTGGAAACACCATATATTTT | CASSFNAGAGNTIYF
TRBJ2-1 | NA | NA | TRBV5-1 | TGCGCCAGCAGCTTGGATCGTGCGAGTGAGCAGTTCTTC | CASSLDRASEQFF
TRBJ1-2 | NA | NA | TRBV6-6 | TGTGCCAGCAGTTACCCACAGGGTCCAGTCGACTATGGCTACACCTTC | CASSYPQGPVDYGYTF
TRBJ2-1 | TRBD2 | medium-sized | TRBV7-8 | TGTGCCAGCAGACCCCTAGGCGGGAGGGCTAACAATGAGCAGTTCTTC | CASRPLGGRANNEQFF
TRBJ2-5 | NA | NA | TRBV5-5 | TGTGCCAGCAGCTTGGAGCCAGGCCCCGGGGAGACCCAGTACTTC | CASSLEPGPGETQYF
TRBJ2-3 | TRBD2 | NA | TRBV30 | TGTGCCTGGAGTGGTCCTAGCGGGAGGCCGGGGGATACGCAGTATTTT | CAWSGPSGRPGDTQYF
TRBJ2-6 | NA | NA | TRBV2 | TGTGCCAGCAGTGGGAACAGGGCTGGGGCCAACGTCCTGACTTTC | CASSGNRAGANVLTF
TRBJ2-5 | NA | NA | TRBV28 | TGTGCCAGCAGTCAAGGGGGTACGGGAGAGGGAGAGACCCAGTACTTC | CASSQGGTGEGETQYF
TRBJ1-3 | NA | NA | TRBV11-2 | TGTGCCAGCAGCTTAAAGAGGTCATGGGGAAACACCATATATTTT | CASSLKRSWGNTIYF
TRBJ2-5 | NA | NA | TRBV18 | TGTGCCAGCTCACCAGTGGGGCAAGAGACCCAGTACTTC | CASSPVGQETQYF
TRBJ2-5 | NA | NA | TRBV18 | TGTGCCAGCTCACCTGGGCGCTTAGCGTTCCAAGAGACCCAGTACTTC | CASSPGRLAFQETQYF
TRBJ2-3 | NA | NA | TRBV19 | TGTGCCACCCGTCGGAAGGGGGAGTCGAGCACAGATACGCAGTATTTT | CATRRKGESSTDTQYF
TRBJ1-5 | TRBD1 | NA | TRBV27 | TGTGCCAGCAGTTTAGGAGGACAGGGGGCTCAGCCCCAGCATTTT | CASSLGGQGAQPQHF
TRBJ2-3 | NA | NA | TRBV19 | TGTGCCAGCTCTCCGGGACCGTCCACAGATACGCAGTATTTT | CASSPGPSTDTQYF
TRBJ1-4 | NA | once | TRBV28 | TGTGCCAGCAGCCCCCCCGGGGGTAGTGAAAAACTGTTTTTT | CASSPPGGSEKLFF
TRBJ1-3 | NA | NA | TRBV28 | TGTGCCAGCAGCCCCGGGGCTTCGACGCAGGGGGGAAACACCATATATTTT | CASSPGASTQGGNTIYF
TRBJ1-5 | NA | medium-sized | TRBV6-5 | TGTGCCAGCAGCCGCCGGGGGCAGCCCCAGCATTTT | CASSRRGQPQHF
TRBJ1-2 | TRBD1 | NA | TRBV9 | TGTGCCAGTGGGACAGGGCCTAACTATGGCTACACCTTC | CASGTGPNYGYTF
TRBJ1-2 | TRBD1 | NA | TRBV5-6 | TGTGCCAGCAGCTCGCCGGGACAGGTACATGGCTACACCTTC | CASSSPGQVHGYTF
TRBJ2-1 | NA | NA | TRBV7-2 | TGTGCCAGCAGCTGGGGGGGGGCTAGCCCGTTCTTC | CASSWGGASPFF
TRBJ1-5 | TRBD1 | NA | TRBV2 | TGTGCCAGCAGGGCAGGACAGGGGATAAGCAATCAGCCCCAGCATTTT | CASRAGQGISNQPQHF
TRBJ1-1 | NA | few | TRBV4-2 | TGTGCCAGCACTCCTTTTGGGTCAACCACTGAAGCTTTCTTT | CASTPFGSTTEAFF
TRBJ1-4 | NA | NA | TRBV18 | TGTGCCAGCTCACCAGGAGGACTCCTCTCGGAAAAACTGTTTTTT | CASSPGGLLSEKLFF
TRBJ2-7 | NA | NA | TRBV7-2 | TGTGCCAGCAGTTTTTACTACGAGCAGTACTTC | CASSFYYEQYF
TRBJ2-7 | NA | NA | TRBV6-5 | TGTGCCAGCAGCCGGGACCTTGTACGCGAGCAGTACTTC | CASSRDLVREQYF
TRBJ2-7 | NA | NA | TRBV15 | TGTGCCACCAGTGATGCACGGGGGCTGGCCGAGCAGTACTTC | CATSDARGLAEQYF
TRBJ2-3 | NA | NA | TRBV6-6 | TGTGCCAGCAGATCTCTGGGGCATACGCAGTATTTT | CASRSLGHTQYF
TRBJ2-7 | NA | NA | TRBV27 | TGTGCCAGCAGTACCCCGGCCGGGACACTCGAGCAGTACTTC | CASSTPAGTLEQYF
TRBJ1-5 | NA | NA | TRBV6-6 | TGTGCCAGCGGGGGAGATCACGCCGGGCAGCCCCAGCATTTT | CASGGDHAGQPQHF
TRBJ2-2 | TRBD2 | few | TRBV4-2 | TGTGCCAGCAGCCAAGACCACGGGACTAGCATGCCCGGGGAGCTGTTTTTT | CASSQDHGTSMPGELFF
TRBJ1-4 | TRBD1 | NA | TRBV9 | TGTGCCAGCAGCGCAAGGACAGGAGGGGATGAAAAACTGTTTTTT | CASSARTGGDEKLFF